These 29 T cell receptor beta chains came from one sample sequenced in a study of T cell responses to AZD1222 COVID-19 vaccine. Here immunoSEQ multiplex PCR was the method, and the copy in TCRdb shows in-frame clones only, minus some. The sample has some 96,000 clones, about 85% seen once; the top ten hold about 1.8%. This specimen was peripheral blood, taken on day 0 of AZD1222 vaccination. These receptors were obtained from an adult in good health.

This rearrangement joins TRBV6-5 to TRBJ2-7; TRBD2 might be the D (6 bases). The CDR3 has 14 amino acids. The V end lost 11 bases, the J end lost 2 bases, and 19 bases lay between the germline ends. Germline V CDR1 and CDR2: MNHEY, SVGAGI. CDR3 bases: TGTGCCGTTTCCTGGGGAGGCAACACCTACGAGCAGTACTTC. This gives the protein CAVSWGGNTYEQYF.

The J gene is TRBJ1-1, the V gene TRBV6-5, with D tentatively TRBD1 (6 bases). Germline V lookup: CDR1 MNHEY, CDR2 SVGAGI. This CDR3 has 13 amino acids. Trimming left V 6 bases short and J 2 bases short, with 10 bases between. This CDR3 reads CASRRTDNTEAFF. As DNA, the CDR3 is TGTGCCAGCAGAAGGACAGATAACACTGAAGCTTTCTTT.

The gene calls are TRBV14 and TRBJ2-3; the D gene could be TRBD1 or TRBD2 (5 bases each). Trimming shortened V by 4 bases and J by 0 bases, and 11 bases separated the two germline ends. The CDR3 has 15 amino acids. Germline assignment: CDR1 SGHDN and CDR2 FVKESK. The CDR3 loop reads CASSPGARSTDTQYF. The CDR3 bases are TGTGCCAGCAGCCCCGGGGCTAGAAGCACAGATACGCAGTATTTT.

The V call is TRBV5-1, the J call TRBJ1-1, with 8 bases fitting TRBD1. CDR1 is SGHRS, CDR2 YFSETQ, per germline. This CDR3 spans 15 amino acids. Unmatched junction bases numbered 7, after V lost 3 bases and J lost 3 bases. The CDR3 DNA sequence: TGCGCCAGCAGCTGGGGGGGACAGGTCGACACTGAAGCTTTCTTT. It translates to CASSWGGQVDTEAFF.

The rearrangement joins TRBV5-4 to TRBJ2-5, with D unresolved. Trimming shortened V by 4 bases and J by 5 bases, and 9 bases separated the two germline ends. There are 12 residues in the CDR3. CDR1 is SGHNT and CDR2 is YYREEE in the germline V gene (reference sequence). CDR3 sequence: CASSRDGETQYF. In DNA form, the CDR3 reads TGTGCCAGCAGCCGAGACGGGGAGACCCAGTACTTC.

This clone was seen only once. The sample contains more than one DNA sequence encoding this CDR3. CDR3 region: CASSLTGGNTGELFF. CDR3 DNA: TGCGCCAGCAGCTTAACAGGGGGGAACACCGGGGAGCTGTTTTTT. This chain connects TRBV5-1 to TRBJ2-2, with 8 positions matching TRBD1. Trimming removed 2 bases from V and 1 base from J; junction bases left unmatched: 1. The CDR3 is 15 residues long. In germline, CDR1 is SGHRS, CDR2 YFSETQ.

The rearrangement joins TRBV6-5 to TRBJ2-1, with a tentative D call TRBD1 (6 bases). The V end was cut by 1 base, the J end by 6 bases, with 13 bases between. The CDR3 sequence is 15 residues long. Germline lookup yields CDR1 MNHEY and CDR2 SVGAGI. Written as DNA, the CDR3 is TGTGCCAGCAGTTACTGGGCAGGGGTGGGCAATGAGCAGTTCTTC. Amino acid sequence: CASSYWAGVGNEQFF.

The gene calls are TRBV7-8 and TRBJ2-1; the match to TRBD1 covers 8 bases. Germline V gives CDR1 SGHVS, CDR2 FQNEAQ. With 3 bases clipped from V and 7 bases from J, the junction kept 5 bases outside the gene matches. The CDR3 totals 14 residues. The CDR3 nucleotides are TGTGCCAGCAGCTTTGGGACAGGTCGGAATGAGCAGTTCTTC. Its protein is CASSFGTGRNEQFF.

This sequence joins TRBV27 and TRBJ2-6; unclear D gene. Between the trimmed V and J ends, which lost 4 bases and 0 bases, there was a span of 7 bases. CDR1 is MNHEY, CDR2 SMNVEV, per germline (reference sequence). This CDR3 is 15 amino acids long. CDR3 in amino acids: CASSSLFSGANVLTF. CDR3 coding DNA: TGTGCCAGCAGTTCCCTTTTCTCTGGGGCCAACGTCCTGACTTTC.

V and J are TRBV28 and TRBJ1-2; 7 positions agree with TRBD1. Trimming cost V 6 bases and J 4 bases; bases outside gene matches: 5. Germline lookup yields CDR1 MDHEN and CDR2 SYDVKM. This CDR3 is 13 amino acids long. CDR3 region: CASRTGPSYGYTF. In DNA, the CDR3 is TGTGCCAGCAGGACAGGGCCGAGCTATGGCTACACCTTC.

J is TRBJ1-6 and V is TRBV6-5, with D possibly being TRBD1 (6 bases). CDR3 size: 14 residues. The V end was cut by 5 bases, the J end by 6 bases, with 11 bases between. Germline values: CDR1 MNHEY, CDR2 SVGAGI. The CDR3 protein is CASSQGRVNSPLHF. The CDR3 DNA follows: TGTGCCAGCAGTCAGGGGAGGGTTAATTCACCCCTCCACTTT.

The CDR3 DNA reads TGTGCCAGCAGCCAAGATCAGGGAGCCAAAAACATTCAGTACTTC. Protein sequence: CASSQDQGAKNIQYF. The gene calls are TRBV4-2 and TRBJ2-4; tentatively, D is TRBD1 (5 bases). V lost 0 bases and J lost 0, with 6 bases in between. The germline V gene has CDR1 LGHNA and CDR2 YNFKEQ. This CDR3 has 15 amino acids.

This clone was picked up a small number of times. The V call is TRBV6-5, the J call TRBJ1-4; perhaps TRBD1 as D (6 bases). V lost 6 bases to trimming and J lost 4 bases, with 9 bases between them. Germline V gene data show CDR1 as MNHEY and CDR2 as SVGAGI. CDR3 length equals 13 residues. DNA of the CDR3: TGTGCCAGCAGAGACAGGAATAATGAAAAACTGTTTTTT. Protein sequence: CASRDRNNEKLFF.

This clone was detected only once. The genes are TRBV20-1 and TRBJ1-2; D is uncertain. CDR3 size: 11 residues. Trimming pared 6 bases from V and 11 bases from J, leaving 16 bases between. Germline values: CDR1 DFQATT, CDR2 SNEGSKA (reference sequence). The CDR3 here is CSAMAGLGYTF. The CDR3 nucleotides are TGCAGTGCAATGGCGGGCCTGGGGTACACCTTC.

J is TRBJ1-1 and V is TRBV19, with 11 bases fitting TRBD1. CDR3 length equals 15 residues. From germline, CDR1 is LNHDA and CDR2 SQIVND (reference sequence). J was trimmed by 1 base and V by 5 bases; bases with no gene match: 3. The CDR3 DNA reads as TGTGCCAGTAGTGGACAGGGGGCTGGGAACACTGAAGCTTTCTTT. Translating it yields CASSGQGAGNTEAFF.

The chain uses TRBV15 and TRBJ1-2; perhaps TRBD1 as D (5 bases). CDR1 is LNHNV, CDR2 YYDKDF, per germline (reference sequence). Trimming removed 2 bases from V and 6 bases from J, with 13 bases in between. The CDR3 spans 14 residues. The CDR3 here is CATSRLGAGNGYTF. The CDR3 nucleotides are TGTGCCACCAGCAGACTCGGGGCAGGGAATGGCTACACCTTC.

The chain couples TRBV5-1 to TRBJ2-1; no definite D call. V was cut by 4 bases and J by 2 bases, with 10 bases left in between. Germline V CDR1 and CDR2: SGHRS, YFSETQ. This CDR3 has 14 residues. The CDR3 reads CASSQSEAYNEQFF. The CDR3 coding sequence is TGCGCCAGCAGCCAGAGCGAGGCCTACAATGAGCAGTTCTTC. The full variable domain, its missing parts supplied by reference TRBV5-1 and TRBJ2-1, is KAGVTQTPRYLIKTRGQQVTLSCSPISGHRSVSWYQQTPGQGLQFLFEYFSETQRNKGNFPGRFSGRQFSNSRSEMNVSTLELGDSALYLCASSQSEAYNEQFFGPGTRLTVL.

CDR3 in amino acids: CAWSATTGPGNTIYF. The CDR3 DNA reads TGTGCCTGGAGTGCTACGACAGGGCCTGGAAACACCATATATTTT. V gene TRBV30 combines with J gene TRBJ1-3, with 7 bases identical to TRBD1. Trimming removed 1 base from V and 2 bases from J; junction bases left unmatched: 5. The CDR3 extends over 15 amino acids. Germline V gene lookup returns CDR1 GTSNPN and CDR2 SVGIG (reference sequence).

The rearrangement links TRBV6-2 or TRBV6-3 to TRBJ2-2; TRBD2 agrees at 14 bases. Losses at the gene ends were 5 bases for V and 2 bases for J; bases not matched to a gene: 4. The CDR3 contains 17 residues. Germline CDR1 reads MNHEY; CDR2 reads SVGEGT. CDR3 nucleotides: TGTGCCAGCAGTAGGGGACTAGCGGGAGTAAACACCGGGGAGCTGTTTTTT. Amino acids: CASSRGLAGVNTGELFF.

The chain uses TRBV19 and TRBJ1-1; no definite D call. Trimming took off 3 bases at V and 6 bases at J, with 5 bases between the two ends. Germline lookup yields CDR1 LNHDA and CDR2 SQIVND (reference sequence). The CDR3 sequence is 11 residues long. The CDR3, as DNA: TGTGCCAGTAGTATGTGGGCTGAAGCTTTCTTT. It translates to CASSMWAEAFF.

This chain joins TRBV9 and TRBJ2-5, with 12 bases that match TRBD1. J was trimmed by 2 bases and V by 0 bases; bases with no gene match: 8. The CDR3 consists of 18 residues. Germline CDR1 SGDLS, CDR2 YYNGEE. CDR3 residues: CASSVAGTGGPRQETQYF. The CDR3 nucleotides read TGTGCCAGCAGCGTAGCGGGGACAGGGGGCCCAAGGCAAGAGACCCAGTACTTC. The full variable domain, in which reference TRBV9 and TRBJ2-5 provide the parts outside the CDR3, is DSGVTQTPKHLITATGQRVTLRCSPRSGDLSVYWYQQSLDQGLQFLIQYYNGEERAKGNILERFSAQQFPDLHSELNLSSLELGDSALYFCASSVAGTGGPRQETQYFGPGTRLLVL.

The chain combines TRBV4-3 with TRBJ2-7; D gene ambiguous. Trimming stripped 0 bases from V and 7 bases from J, with 16 bases between. This CDR3 is 15 amino acids long. The germline gives CDR1 LGHNA, CDR2 YSLEER. The DNA of the CDR3 is TGCGCCAGCAGCCAAGATTGGGCTGAACCTAGTGAGCAGTACTTC. It yields the protein CASSQDWAEPSEQYF.

The chain couples TRBV10-3 to TRBJ2-1; D is perhaps TRBD1 (7 bases). This CDR3 region has 14 residues. Germline assignment: CDR1 ENHRY and CDR2 SYGVKD. Trimming left V 7 bases short and J 0 bases short, with 10 bases between. The CDR3 region is CAITQGGSYNEQFF. DNA of the CDR3: TGTGCCATCACCCAGGGGGGCTCCTACAATGAGCAGTTCTTC.

The chain employs TRBV29-1 and TRBJ2-3; the D gene is possibly TRBD2 (6 bases). The CDR3 sequence is 13 residues long. Germline assignment: CDR1 SQVTM and CDR2 ANQGSEA. The ends were cut back, 1 base at V and 9 bases at J, with 14 bases in the middle. Written as DNA, the CDR3 is TGCAGCGTTGAAGGGAGGGTGGTGGAGACGCAGTATTTT. Its protein product is CSVEGRVVETQYF.

This clone was observed a handful of times. The chain employs TRBV6-1 and TRBJ2-3; perhaps TRBD2 as D (5 bases). Germline V gives CDR1 MNHNS, CDR2 SASEGT. V was clipped by 0 bases and J by 2 bases, with 9 bases between them. The CDR3 covers 15 residues. This CDR3 reads CASSEAVGNTDTQYF. The CDR3 DNA is TGTGCCAGCAGTGAAGCAGTCGGGAACACAGATACGCAGTATTTT.

The gene calls are TRBV19 and TRBJ2-7; a possible D gene is TRBD2 (5 bases). Trimming stripped 7 bases from V and 2 bases from J, with 9 bases between. This CDR3 spans 12 amino acids. In germline, CDR1 is LNHDA, CDR2 SQIVND (reference sequence). The CDR3 reads CASTDSTYEQYF. Here the CDR3 DNA reads TGTGCCAGTACGGACTCAACCTACGAGCAGTACTTC.

V gene TRBV2 combines with J gene TRBJ1-5; 8 bases are a match to TRBD1. CDR1 is SNHLY, CDR2 FYNNEI, per germline. This CDR3 spans 15 amino acids. V gave up 1 base and J gave up 6 bases; unmatched junction bases: 5. DNA for the CDR3: TGTGCCAGCAGTGAAGGGTCGACAGGGGCTCAGCCCCAGCATTTT. It codes for CASSEGSTGAQPQHF.

Only one count was recorded for this clone. The CDR3 loop is CAWSSGQGPSQETQYF. In nucleotides, the CDR3 is TGTGCCTGGAGTTCGGGACAGGGACCCTCCCAAGAGACCCAGTACTTC. The chain employs TRBV30 and TRBJ2-5; 9 positions agree with TRBD1. The CDR3 consists of 16 residues. V shed 2 bases, J shed 1 base, and the junction held 8 bases outside the gene matches. The germline gives CDR1 GTSNPN, CDR2 SVGIG (reference sequence).

This clone has just one count. The gene calls are TRBV5-5 and TRBJ2-5; possible D gene TRBD2, 5 bases. In germline, CDR1 is SGHKS, CDR2 YYEKEE (reference sequence). The CDR3 sequence is 15 residues long. The germline V and J ends were trimmed by 1 base and 2 bases, with 12 bases remaining between them. In DNA form, the CDR3 reads TGTGCCAGCAGCTTGATTTCGGGAAATCAAGAGACCCAGTACTTC. This encodes CASSLISGNQETQYF.